The 6 T cell receptor beta chains below come from one sample, sequenced in a study of identical twins. MiXCR, run by TCRdb on the 5' RACE reads, gives a single entry per CDR3 protein. The repertoire holds fewer than 250,000 distinct CDR3 sequences, with around a sixth as singletons. The same sample was also studied in work on T cells expressing NK-cell markers.

Sequenced sample: CD8+ T cells sorted from blood. These receptors were obtained from a woman aged 18-30 years in good health.

V is TRBV20-1 and J is TRBJ2-1, with unresolved D. The germline gives CDR1 DFQATT, CDR2 SNEGSKA (reference sequence). The CDR3 runs 14 residues. Trimming removed 6 bases at V and 0 bases at J, with 12 bases between. The CDR3: CSAPDRSSYNEQFF. Here the CDR3 DNA reads TGCAGTGCCCCCGACCGAAGCTCCTACAATGAGCAGTTCTTC.

This clonotype appeared a few times. This chain uses TRBV15 with TRBJ2-1; D gene uncertain. The germline V gene has CDR1 LNHNV and CDR2 YYDKDF (reference sequence). Trimming shortened V by 3 bases and J by 6 bases, and 6 bases separated the two germline ends. This CDR3 is 12 amino acids long. This CDR3 is CATSSQRNEQFF. CDR3 nucleotide sequence: TGTGCCACCAGCAGCCAACGCAATGAGCAGTTCTTC.

The sample holds a few counts of this clonotype. The genes are TRBV11-2 and TRBJ2-3; 15 bases map to TRBD2. Germline assignment: CDR1 SGHAT and CDR2 FQNNGV. The CDR3 spans 19 residues. V dropped 3 bases and J dropped 0; count of bases not matched to a gene: 7. CDR3 region: CASSFPGLAGGPSTDTQYF. CDR3 sequence (DNA): TGTGCCAGCAGCTTTCCGGGACTAGCGGGGGGACCTAGCACAGATACGCAGTATTTT.

The chain uses TRBV4-3 and TRBJ2-1; D may be TRBD1 (5 bases). Germline-derived CDR1 and CDR2 are LGHNA and YSLEER. The CDR3 has 17 amino acids. Trimming cost V 0 bases and J 7 bases, with 19 bases left between them. As DNA, the CDR3 is TGCGCCAGCAGCCAAGATGAGTTGGCAGGGTACAGGAATGAGCAGTTCTTC. Encoded protein: CASSQDELAGYRNEQFF.

A single count supports this clonotype. The chain employs TRBV12-3 or TRBV12-4 and TRBJ2-5; the D gene is possibly TRBD2 (5 bases). The V and J ends lost 6 bases and 4 bases respectively, with 15 bases between them. The CDR3 sequence is 14 residues long. The chain's CDR3 is CASSPRGFRETQYF. The CDR3 nucleotides read TGTGCCAGCAGCCCCCGAGGGTTTCGAGAGACCCAGTACTTC.

The chain links TRBV12-3 or TRBV12-4 to TRBJ2-7, with a possible D match to TRBD2 (6 bases). This CDR3 contains 16 residues. With 7 bases removed from V and 6 bases from J, the gap between germline ends came to 25 bases. The CDR3 DNA is TGTGCCAGCACCCTCACCCGTGGGCTAGCGATGGGCGAGCAGTACTTC. It codes for CASTLTRGLAMGEQYF.